This T cell receptor (beta chain) was sequenced during a study of radiation and T cells in renal cell carcinoma. Produced via immunoSEQ multiplex PCR; TCRdb's table is partial and in-frame only. The repertoire includes 95,000 to 150,000 clones, roughly 80% of them detected once, and approximately 3% sits in the top ten. Time point defined: baseline pretreatment blood. As for treatment: 15 Gy SBRT to primary tumor, nephrectomy 4 weeks later. The V and J ends lost 9 bases and 6 bases respectively, with 15 bases between them. Germline V gene data show CDR1 as SGHDT and CDR2 as YYEEEE. The CDR3 length is 13 residues.

Source: blood, taken from a patient whose treatment included radiotherapy and nephrectomy. This clonotype originated in a woman aged 60-70 years with renal cell carcinoma. This chain joins TRBV5-6 and TRBJ1-4; D uncertain. CDR3 sequence: CATSGREDEKLFF. The CDR3 DNA reads as TGTGCCACCTCTGGTAGGGAGGATGAAAAACTGTTTTTT. The full variable domain, rest sourced from reference TRBV5-6 and TRBJ1-4, is DAGVTQSPTHLIKTRGQQVTLRCSPKSGHDTVSWYQQALGQGPQFIFQYYEEEERQRGNFPDRFSGHQFPNYSSELNVNALLLGDSALYLCATSGREDEKLFFGSGTQLSVL.